Detailed here is one TCR beta chain. At one end, the junction sequence differs from germline, possibly due to a read error. Assay used: immunoSEQ multiplex PCR; TCRdb lists only in-frame clones, some missing. The table lists 35,000 or so clones, 89% of them singletons. This record comes from a study of T cell changes during pregnancy in multiple sclerosis. The receptor comes from a female donor with multiple sclerosis, enrolled in a pregnancy study. Here the sequenced sample was CD8+ T cells from peripheral blood mononuclear cells, taken in the third trimester of pregnancy.

In DNA, the CDR3 is TGTGCCAGCTGTTACTCTTCCCAGGCGCCCCAGCATTTT. Translation: CASCYSSQAPQHF. The chain recombines TRBV6-6 with TRBJ1-5; D gene unclear. The CDR3 extends over 13 amino acids. From germline, CDR1 is MNHNY and CDR2 SVGAGI (reference sequence).